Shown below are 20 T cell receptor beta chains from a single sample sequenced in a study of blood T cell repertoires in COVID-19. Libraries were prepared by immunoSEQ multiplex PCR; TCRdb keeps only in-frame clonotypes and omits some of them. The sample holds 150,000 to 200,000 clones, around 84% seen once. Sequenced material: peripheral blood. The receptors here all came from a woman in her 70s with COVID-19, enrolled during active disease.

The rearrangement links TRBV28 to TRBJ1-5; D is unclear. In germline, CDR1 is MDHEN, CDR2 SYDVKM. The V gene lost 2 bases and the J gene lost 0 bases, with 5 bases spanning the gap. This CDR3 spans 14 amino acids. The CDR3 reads CASSLAVSNQPQHF. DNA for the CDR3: TGTGCCAGCAGTTTAGCAGTTAGCAATCAGCCCCAGCATTTT.

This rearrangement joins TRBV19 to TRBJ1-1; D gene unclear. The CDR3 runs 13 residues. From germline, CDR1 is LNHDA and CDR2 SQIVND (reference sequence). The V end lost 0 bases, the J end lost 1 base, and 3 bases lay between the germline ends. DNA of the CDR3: TGTGCCAGTAGTATAGATAGGAACACTGAAGCTTTCTTT. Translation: CASSIDRNTEAFF.

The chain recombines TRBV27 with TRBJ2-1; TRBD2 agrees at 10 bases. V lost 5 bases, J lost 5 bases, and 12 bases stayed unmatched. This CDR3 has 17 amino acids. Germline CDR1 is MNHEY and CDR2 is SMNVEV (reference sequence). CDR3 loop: CASSRVGLAIRHNEQFF. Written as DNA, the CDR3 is TGTGCCAGCAGTAGGGTGGGACTAGCGATAAGGCACAATGAGCAGTTCTTC.

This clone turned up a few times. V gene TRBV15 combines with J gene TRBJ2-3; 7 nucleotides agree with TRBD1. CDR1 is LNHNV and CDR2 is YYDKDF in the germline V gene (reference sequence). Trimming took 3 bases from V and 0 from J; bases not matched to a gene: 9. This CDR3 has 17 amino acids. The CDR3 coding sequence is TGTGCCACCAGCAGGACCGGGACAGTGGGGAGCACAGATACGCAGTATTTT. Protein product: CATSRTGTVGSTDTQYF.

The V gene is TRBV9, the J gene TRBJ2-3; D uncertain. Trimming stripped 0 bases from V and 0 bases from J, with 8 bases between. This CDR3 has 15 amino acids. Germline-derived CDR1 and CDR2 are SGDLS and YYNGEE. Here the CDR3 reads CASSVAPTSTDTQYF. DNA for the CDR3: TGTGCCAGCAGCGTAGCTCCGACTAGCACAGATACGCAGTATTTT.

In DNA form, the CDR3 reads TGTGCCACCAGTGCGGCGGGAGAGGAGACCCAGTACTTC. Translated: CATSAAGEETQYF. The genes are TRBV24-1 and TRBJ2-5; TRBD2 matches at 7 bases. CDR1 is KGHDR, CDR2 SFDVKD, per germline. V gave up 5 bases and J gave up 5 bases; unmatched junction bases: 4. The CDR3 spans 13 residues.

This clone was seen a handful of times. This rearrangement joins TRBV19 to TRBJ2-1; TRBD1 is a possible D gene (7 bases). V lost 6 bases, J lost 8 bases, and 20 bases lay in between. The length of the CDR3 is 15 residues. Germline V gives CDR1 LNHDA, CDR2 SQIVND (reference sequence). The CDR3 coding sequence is TGTGCCAGTAGCAAACCAGGGGGAGGAGCGCATGAGCAGTTCTTC. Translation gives CASSKPGGGAHEQFF.

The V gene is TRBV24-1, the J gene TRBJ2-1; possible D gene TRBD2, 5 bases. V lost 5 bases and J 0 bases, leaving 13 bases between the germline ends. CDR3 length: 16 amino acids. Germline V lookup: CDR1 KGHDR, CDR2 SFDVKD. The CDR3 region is CATSVASFSSYNEQFF. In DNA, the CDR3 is TGTGCCACCAGTGTGGCTAGCTTCAGCTCCTACAATGAGCAGTTCTTC.

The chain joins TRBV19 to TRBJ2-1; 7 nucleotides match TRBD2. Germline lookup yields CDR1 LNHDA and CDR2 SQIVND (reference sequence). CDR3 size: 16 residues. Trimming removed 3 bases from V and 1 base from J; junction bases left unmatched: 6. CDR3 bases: TGTGCCAGTAGTATCCCGGCGGGAGTTTCCTACAATGAGCAGTTCTTC. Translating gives CASSIPAGVSYNEQFF.

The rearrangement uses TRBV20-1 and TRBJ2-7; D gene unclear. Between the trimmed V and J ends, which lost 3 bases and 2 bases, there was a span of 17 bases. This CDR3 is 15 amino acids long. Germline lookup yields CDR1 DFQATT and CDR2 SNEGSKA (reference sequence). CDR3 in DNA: TGCAGTGCTAGTCTCTTCGAGAGGAACCCCTACGAGCAGTACGTC. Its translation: CSASLFERNPYEQYV.

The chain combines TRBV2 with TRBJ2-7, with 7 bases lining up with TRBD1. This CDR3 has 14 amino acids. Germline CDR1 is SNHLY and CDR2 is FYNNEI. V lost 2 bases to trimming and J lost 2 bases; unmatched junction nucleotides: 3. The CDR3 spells CASSERQGPYEQYF. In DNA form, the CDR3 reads TGTGCCAGCAGTGAAAGACAGGGTCCCTACGAGCAGTACTTC.

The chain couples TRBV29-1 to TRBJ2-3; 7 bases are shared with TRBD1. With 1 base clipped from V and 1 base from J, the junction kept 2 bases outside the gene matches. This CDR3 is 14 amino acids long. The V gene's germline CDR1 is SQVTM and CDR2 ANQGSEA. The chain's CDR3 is CSVEAQGGTDTQYF. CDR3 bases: TGCAGCGTTGAAGCTCAGGGGGGCACAGATACGCAGTATTTT.

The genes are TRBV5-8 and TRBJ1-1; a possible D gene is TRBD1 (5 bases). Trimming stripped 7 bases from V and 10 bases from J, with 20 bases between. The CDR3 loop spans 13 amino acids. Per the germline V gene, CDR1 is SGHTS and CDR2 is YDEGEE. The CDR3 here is CASRTRQLGGAFF. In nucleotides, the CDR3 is TGTGCCAGCCGAACGCGGCAGCTGGGGGGAGCTTTCTTT. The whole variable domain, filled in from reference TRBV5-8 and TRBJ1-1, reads EAGVTQSPTHLIKTRGQQATLRCSPISGHTSVYWYQQALGLGLQFLLWYDEGEERNRGNFPPRFSGRQFPNYSSELNVNALELEDSALYLCASRTRQLGGAFFGQGTRLTVV.

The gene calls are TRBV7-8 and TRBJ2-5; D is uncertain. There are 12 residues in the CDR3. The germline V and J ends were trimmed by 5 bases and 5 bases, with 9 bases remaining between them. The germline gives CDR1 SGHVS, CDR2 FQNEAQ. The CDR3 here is CASSPYLETQYF. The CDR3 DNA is TGTGCCAGCAGCCCGTACTTGGAGACCCAGTACTTC.

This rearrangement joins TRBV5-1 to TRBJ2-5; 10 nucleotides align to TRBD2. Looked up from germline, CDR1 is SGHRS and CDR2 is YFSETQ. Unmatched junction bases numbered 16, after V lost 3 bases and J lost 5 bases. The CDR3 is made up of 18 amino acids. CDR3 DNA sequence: TGCGCCAGCAGCTGGGACCTAGCGGGGGCAACTCTGGAGGAGACCCAGTACTTC. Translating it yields CASSWDLAGATLEETQYF.

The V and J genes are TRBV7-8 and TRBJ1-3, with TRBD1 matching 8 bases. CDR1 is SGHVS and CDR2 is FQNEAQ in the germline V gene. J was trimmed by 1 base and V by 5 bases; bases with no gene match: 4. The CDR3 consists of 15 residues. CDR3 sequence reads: CASSQWTGSGNTIYF. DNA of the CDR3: TGTGCCAGCAGCCAATGGACAGGGTCTGGAAACACCATATATTTT.

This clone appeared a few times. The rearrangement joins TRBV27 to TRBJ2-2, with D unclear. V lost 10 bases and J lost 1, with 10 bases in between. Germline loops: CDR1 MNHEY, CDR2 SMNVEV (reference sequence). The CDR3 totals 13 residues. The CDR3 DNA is TGTGCCACCGTCGGTTGGAACACCGGGGAGCTGTTTTTT. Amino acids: CATVGWNTGELFF.

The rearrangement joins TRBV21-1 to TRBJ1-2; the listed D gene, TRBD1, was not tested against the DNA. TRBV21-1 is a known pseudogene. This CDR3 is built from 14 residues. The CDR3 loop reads CASRPRGQSYGYTF. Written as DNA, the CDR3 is TGTGCCAGCAGACCCAGGGGGCAGAGCTATGGCTACACCTTC.

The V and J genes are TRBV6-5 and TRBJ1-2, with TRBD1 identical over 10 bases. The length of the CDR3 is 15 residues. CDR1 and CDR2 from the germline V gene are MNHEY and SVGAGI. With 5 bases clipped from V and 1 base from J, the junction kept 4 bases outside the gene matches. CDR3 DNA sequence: TGTGCCAGCAGTCGACAGGGGGCTGGTAACTATGGCTACACCTTC. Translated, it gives CASSRQGAGNYGYTF.

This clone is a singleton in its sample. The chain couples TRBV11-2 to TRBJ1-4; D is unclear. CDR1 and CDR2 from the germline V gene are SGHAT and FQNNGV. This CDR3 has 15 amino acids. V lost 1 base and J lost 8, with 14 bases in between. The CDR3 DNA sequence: TGTGCCAGCAGCTTAGGCCGAGGAGGGCAGGAAAAACTGTTTTTT. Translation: CASSLGRGGQEKLFF.